The source of this T cell receptor beta chain is a study of T cells in Graves' hyperthyroidism and ophthalmopathy. Study-level findings and limits: In simple terms, a model built on 13 V-J features told ophthalmopathy apart from stable hyperthyroidism.

This clonotype was detected ten times or more. The antigen remains undetermined. V was pared by 5 bases and J by 7 bases, with 14 bases of the junction left unmatched. This CDR3 contains 16 residues. Calling Graves' hyperthyroidism stable meant ophthalmopathy did not progress within 18 months. Each patient was aged 18 to 65 and had newly diagnosed hyperthyroidism of under 2 months' duration. Using approximately 10 ml of fresh peripheral blood, PBMCs were prepared. Regions amplified from RNA transcripts were the TCR beta CDR3 regions. TCR CDR3 regions were first amplified by RT-PCR with HTBI primers. From the multiplex PCR reads, TCRdb called clonotypes with MiXCR, one entry per CDR3 protein. The repertoire consists of roughly 380,000 distinct CDR3 sequences, with about 18% occurring once and the leading ten covering 3.5% to 4%.

J is TRBJ2-5 and V is TRBV12-3 or TRBV12-4, with 9 positions matching TRBD1. The sequencing input was blood. The TCR was taken from a woman aged 18-30 years with Graves' hyperthyroidism. The DNA of the CDR3 is TGTGCCAGCAGTCCTTTACAGGGGGCTGATGCGGCGACCCAGTACTTC. It is translated as CASSPLQGADAATQYF.